The 22 T cell receptor beta chains below come from one sample, sequenced in a study of T cell repertoires in cytomegalovirus infection. In TCRdb, the reads were re-called with MiXCR into one record per CDR3 protein. Among 140,000 to 150,000 distinct CDR3 sequences listed, more than 25% were seen once. For these TCRs, the target antigens are not known. The material was CD8+ T cells from cultured PBMCs, obtained from culture after CMV antigen stimulation. The receptors come from a human donor in good health (CMV status not recorded). Some clones in this sample may be carry-over from other donors' samples.

Only a few counts were recorded for this clonotype. The V call is TRBV9, the J call TRBJ1-5; D is unclear. The ends were cut back, 0 bases at V and 6 bases at J, with 13 bases in the middle. The CDR3 consists of 15 residues. Germline V gives CDR1 SGDLS, CDR2 YYNGEE. The CDR3 reads CASSVGGGSGQPQHF. The CDR3 nucleotides are TGTGCCAGCAGCGTAGGGGGAGGCAGCGGTCAGCCCCAGCATTTT. The complete variable domain, with remaining parts taken from reference TRBV9 and TRBJ1-5, reads DSGVTQTPKHLITATGQRVTLRCSPRSGDLSVYWYQQSLDQGLQFLIQYYNGEERAKGNILERFSAQQFPDLHSELNLSSLELGDSALYFCASSVGGGSGQPQHFGDGTRLSIL.

This chain uses TRBV7-8 with TRBJ1-1; 11 bases match TRBD1. V was pared by 6 bases and J by 0 bases, with 9 bases of the junction left unmatched. The CDR3 is made up of 17 amino acids. In germline, CDR1 is SGHVS, CDR2 FQNEAQ. The CDR3 reads CASSYDRDRGVNTEAFF. In nucleotides, the CDR3 is TGTGCCAGCAGTTATGACCGGGACAGGGGGGTGAACACTGAAGCTTTCTTT.

V and J are TRBV7-9 and TRBJ2-7; D is uncertain. The CDR3 spans 12 residues. V was shortened by 1 base and J by 5 bases, with 6 bases between the two germline ends. Germline CDR1 and CDR2: SEHNR and FQNEAQ (reference sequence). CDR3 loop: CASSLGDHEQYF. The CDR3 coding sequence is TGTGCCAGCAGCTTAGGGGATCACGAGCAGTACTTC.

This clonotype was seen a handful of times. The chain combines TRBV7-8 with TRBJ2-5; no reliable D call. V lost 1 base and J 2 bases, leaving 8 bases between the germline ends. This CDR3 contains 14 residues. Germline loops: CDR1 SGHVS, CDR2 FQNEAQ. CDR3 nucleotides: TGTGCCAGCAGCTTAGTTTTGGGTCAAGAGACCCAGTACTTC. It is translated as CASSLVLGQETQYF.

The chain has TRBV5-1 and TRBJ1-1; D call uncertain. Trimming shortened V by 4 bases and J by 2 bases, and 12 bases separated the two germline ends. CDR3 size: 14 residues. Germline V CDR1 and CDR2: SGHRS, YFSETQ. The CDR3 nucleotides are TGCGCCAGCAGCATAATAGGGCTTAACACTGAAGCTTTCTTT. This codes for CASSIIGLNTEAFF.

This clonotype was seen a handful of times. The chain joins TRBV12-3 or TRBV12-4 to TRBJ1-3, with TRBD1 matching over 8 bases. V shed 6 bases, J shed 3 bases, and the junction held 13 bases outside the gene matches. CDR3 length: 17 amino acids. The CDR3 sequence: CASRPPRRGRVGNTIYF. CDR3 bases: TGTGCCAGCAGACCCCCCCGCAGGGGGCGGGTTGGAAACACCATATATTTT.

The chain recombines TRBV4-1 with TRBJ2-1; 8 bases agree with TRBD2. V lost 3 bases and J lost 4; bases outside the gene matches: 8. CDR1 and CDR2 (germline): MGHRA, YSYEKL. CDR3 size: 16 residues. For the CDR3, the DNA is TGCGCCAGCAGCCAGGCAGTCGGGGGGGCATACAATGAGCAGTTCTTC. Amino acids: CASSQAVGGAYNEQFF.

The rearrangement uses TRBV27 and TRBJ1-1; TRBD1 aligns across 9 bases. The CDR3 consists of 14 residues. Trimming at V came to 6 bases and at J to 7 bases, leaving 9 bases not matched to a gene. Germline assignment: CDR1 MNHEY and CDR2 SMNVEV (reference sequence). For the CDR3, the DNA is TGTGCCAGCAGGCCTAATACAGGGGGCGGTGAAGCTTTCTTT. Protein: CASRPNTGGGEAFF.

The genes are TRBV5-5 and TRBJ2-1; TRBD2 is a possible D gene (6 bases). The CDR3 covers 15 residues. V was clipped by 0 bases and J by 4 bases, with 11 bases between them. Germline assignment: CDR1 SGHKS and CDR2 YYEKEE (reference sequence). The CDR3 is CASSLARDSYNEQFF. CDR3 nucleotide sequence: TGTGCCAGCAGCTTGGCCAGGGACTCTTACAATGAGCAGTTCTTC.

The chain couples TRBV7-9 to TRBJ1-4; no definite D call. This CDR3 has 12 amino acids. Germline V gives CDR1 SEHNR, CDR2 FQNEAQ (reference sequence). Trimming shortened V by 5 bases and J by 8 bases, and 9 bases separated the two germline ends. For the CDR3, the DNA is TGTGCCAGCAGCCCTCAGAAGGAAAAACTGTTTTTT. Protein product: CASSPQKEKLFF.

This clonotype was counted between two and nine times. The gene calls are TRBV19 and TRBJ2-3, with a possible D match to TRBD1 (6 bases). This CDR3 has 15 amino acids. V was clipped by 0 bases and J by 3 bases, with 10 bases between them. Germline CDR1 is LNHDA and CDR2 is SQIVND (reference sequence). Here the CDR3 reads CASSIEGQLTDTQYF. Written as DNA, the CDR3 is TGTGCCAGTAGTATAGAGGGACAATTGACAGATACGCAGTATTTT.

The table lists this clonotype with a few counts. This chain uses TRBV7-2 with TRBJ2-1; possible D gene TRBD2, 7 bases. Trimming pared 3 bases from V and 4 bases from J, leaving 13 bases between. Germline V gene lookup returns CDR1 SGHTA and CDR2 FQGNSA. The CDR3 spans 15 residues. This CDR3 reads CASSLGRGPYNEQFF. Written as DNA, the CDR3 is TGTGCCAGCAGCTTGGGGCGGGGGCCGTACAATGAGCAGTTCTTC.

This sequence joins TRBV20-1 and TRBJ2-1; the D gene is possibly TRBD2 (5 bases). Trimming removed 0 bases at V and 9 bases at J, with 9 bases between. CDR3 length equals 12 residues. Germline CDR1 and CDR2: DFQATT and SNEGSKA (reference sequence). CDR3 sequence reads: CSARDQAVEQFF. The CDR3 DNA is TGCAGTGCTAGAGATCAAGCGGTTGAGCAGTTCTTC.

This clonotype occurred a few times. V and J are TRBV5-4 and TRBJ2-3; 14 bases agree with TRBD2. The CDR3 covers 17 residues. Trimming removed 1 base from V and 1 base from J; junction bases left unmatched: 2. Per the germline V gene, CDR1 is SGHNT and CDR2 is YYREEE (reference sequence). This CDR3 is CASSLLGLAGGTDTQYF. DNA for the CDR3: TGTGCCAGCAGCTTGTTGGGACTAGCGGGGGGCACAGATACGCAGTATTTT.

The chain carries TRBV5-1 and TRBJ2-7; no definite D call. Germline V gene sequence: CDR1 SGHRS, CDR2 YFSETQ. This CDR3 contains 13 residues. V shed 2 bases and J shed 2 bases, with 8 bases lying between them. CDR3 coding DNA: TGCGCCAGCAGCTTTGCTCCAGCCTACGAGCAGTACTTC. It encodes CASSFAPAYEQYF.

This clonotype has only a few counts. The V gene is TRBV4-1, the J gene TRBJ2-7; a possible D gene is TRBD1 (6 bases). Trimming left V 1 base short and J 0 bases short, with 13 bases between. There are 16 residues in the CDR3. Germline values: CDR1 MGHRA, CDR2 YSYEKL. The CDR3 sequence is CASSQGGPATSYEQYF. CDR3 bases: TGCGCCAGCAGCCAAGGGGGGCCAGCTACCTCCTACGAGCAGTACTTC.

This chain uses TRBV29-1 with TRBJ2-2; tentative D call: TRBD1 (6 bases). CDR3 length: 12 amino acids. Trimming removed 3 bases at V and 5 bases at J, with 7 bases between. From germline, CDR1 is SQVTM and CDR2 ANQGSEA. CDR3 amino acids: CSVERGTGELFF. CDR3 sequence (DNA): TGCAGCGTTGAGAGGGGGACCGGGGAGCTGTTTTTT.

This clonotype was found many times. This chain uses TRBV7-8 with TRBJ1-4; no reliable D call. CDR3 length equals 12 residues. Trimming removed 5 bases from V and 5 bases from J, with 6 bases in between. Germline CDR1 and CDR2: SGHVS and FQNEAQ. CDR3 protein: CASSQLNEKLFF. The CDR3 DNA reads as TGTGCCAGCAGCCAACTAAATGAAAAACTGTTTTTT.

This clonotype was found a few times. V gene TRBV20-1 combines with J gene TRBJ2-3, with 7 bases identical to TRBD1. The junction had 10 bases not matched to a gene; V was cut back by 3 bases and J by 7 bases. CDR3 size: 14 residues. Germline values: CDR1 DFQATT, CDR2 SNEGSKA (reference sequence). CDR3 bases: TGCAGTGCTAGGGAGACAGGGAATATCTATACGCAGTATTTT. Translating it yields CSARETGNIYTQYF.

V usage is TRBV27 and J usage is TRBJ2-2; no clear D. The CDR3 contains 13 residues. The germline V gene encodes CDR1 MNHEY and CDR2 SMNVEV (reference sequence). V was cut by 7 bases and J by 4 bases, with 10 bases left in between. DNA of the CDR3: TGTGCCAGCAATCACAGTCCCACCGGGGAGCTGTTTTTT. Translated, it gives CASNHSPTGELFF.

This clonotype was counted a few times. The chain has TRBV27 and TRBJ1-3, with TRBD1 identical over 8 bases. Per the germline V gene, CDR1 is MNHEY and CDR2 is SMNVEV (reference sequence). The V gene end was trimmed by 3 bases and the J gene end by 6 bases; junction bases not matched to a gene: 10. The CDR3 is made up of 16 amino acids. DNA of the CDR3: TGTGCCAGCAGTTTGAACAGGGGGAATTTAGAAAACACCATATATTTT. Encoded protein: CASSLNRGNLENTIYF.

V gene TRBV30 combines with J gene TRBJ1-6; D is unresolved. The CDR3 spans 13 residues. Germline CDR1 is GTSNPN and CDR2 is SVGIG (reference sequence). V was clipped by 5 bases and J by 4 bases, with 9 bases between them. CDR3 protein: CAWADGYNSPLHF. The CDR3 region has the DNA TGTGCCTGGGCGGACGGTTATAATTCACCCCTCCACTTT.